The clone carrying this T cell receptor (beta chain) occurred a few times. What it binds is not known. Germline V gives CDR1 LNHDA, CDR2 SQIVND (reference sequence). V was shortened by 6 bases and J by 5 bases, with 7 bases between the two germline ends. The CDR3 sequence is 12 residues long. The data stem from a study of early T cells in non-severe SARS-CoV-2 infection. Across the study: Unpaired chains resulted from sequencing bulk RNA of unsorted whole blood.

Unique molecular identifiers were affixed to single, distinct cDNA molecules. TCRdb reanalysed the 5' RACE reads using MiXCR and keeps one entry per CDR3 protein. In the table there are 40,000 to 55,000 distinct CDR3 sequences, around 6.5% of which are singletons. Findings and limits, study-wide: Comparison of clonotypes with VDJdb favored anti-spike CD8 responses while missing private and CD4 specificities.

The rearrangement uses TRBV19 and TRBJ2-2; D gene unclear. The specimen comprised whole blood, sampled at baseline. The origin of this receptor is an adult who was a healthcare worker with PCR-confirmed SARS-CoV-2 infection or an uninfected control (not recorded which). In DNA form, the CDR3 reads TGTGCCAGTAGCCTACCAACCGGGGAGCTGTTTTTT. Its protein product is CASSLPTGELFF.